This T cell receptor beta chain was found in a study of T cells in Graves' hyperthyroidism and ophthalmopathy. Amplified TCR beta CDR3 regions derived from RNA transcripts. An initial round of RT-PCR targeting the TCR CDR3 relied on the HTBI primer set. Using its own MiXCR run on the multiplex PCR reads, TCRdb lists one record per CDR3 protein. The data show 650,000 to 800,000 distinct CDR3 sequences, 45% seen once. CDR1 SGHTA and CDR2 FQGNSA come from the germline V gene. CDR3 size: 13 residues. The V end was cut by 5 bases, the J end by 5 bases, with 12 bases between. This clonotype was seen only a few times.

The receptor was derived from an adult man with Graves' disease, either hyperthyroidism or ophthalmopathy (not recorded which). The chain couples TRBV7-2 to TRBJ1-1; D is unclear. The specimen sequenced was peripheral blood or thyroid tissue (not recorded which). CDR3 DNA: TGTGCCAGCAGCCGGACCCATTTGACTGAAGCTTTCTTT. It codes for CASSRTHLTEAFF.